This paragraph covers one TCR beta chain sequence. These data belong to a study of T-cell memory formation after mild COVID-19. The germline gives CDR1 LGHDT, CDR2 YNNKEL (reference sequence). This CDR3 is built from 13 residues. Trimming took off 2 bases at V and 6 bases at J, with 10 bases between the two ends. MiXCR was run by TCRdb on the 5' RACE reads, yielding one entry per CDR3 protein. In the table there are about 470,000 distinct CDR3 sequences, nearly 25% of which are singletons. Material: PBMCs or a T cell subset sorted from them (not recorded which). The sequence came from an adult woman who had mild COVID-19 (a few samples of this study predate the infection). Cell type and time point are not known. The rearrangement uses TRBV3-1 and TRBJ2-5; D unclear. CDR3 residues: CASSQLKGKTQYF. The CDR3 bases are TGTGCCAGCAGCCAACTCAAAGGCAAGACCCAGTACTTC.